This T cell receptor beta chain was identified during a study of T-cell reconstitution after alpha-beta-depleted transplantation in children. The TCRbeta library was prepared with unique molecular identifiers. One entry per CDR3 protein, called by TCRdb with MiXCR from the PCR reads. Of roughly 610,000 distinct CDR3 sequences detected, roughly 10% appear once; the ten largest clones hold roughly 3.9%. This clonotype was seen more than once but under ten times. Here the sequenced sample was PBMCs from the stem cell graft donor, taken from the stem cell graft. This sequence was found in a human donor who donated a stem cell graft to a child with acute myeloid leukemia.

The CDR3 coding sequence is TGTGCCAGCAGCATCGGGACAGGGGGCGACGGGAACACTGAAGCTTTCTTT. It translates to CASSIGTGGDGNTEAFF. The chain is built from TRBV6-2 or TRBV6-3 and TRBJ1-1, with TRBD1 matching over 12 bases. Germline V CDR1 and CDR2: MNHEY, SVGEGT. The CDR3 runs to 17 residues. Losses at the gene ends were 6 bases for V and 1 base for J; bases not matched to a gene: 9.